Below, 27 T cell receptor beta chains from the same sample are listed, as sequenced in a study of T cells after yellow fever vaccination. TCRdb reprocessed the 5' RACE reads via MiXCR and lists one record per CDR3 protein. The sample holds around 310,000 distinct CDR3 sequences; 3.5% to 4.5% are singletons and the top ten take roughly 19%. Material: PBMCs, obtained 15 days after the yellow fever booster vaccination. These receptors all stem from a man aged 18 to 30 who received the YFV17D yellow fever vaccine.

The genes are TRBV6-6 and TRBJ1-2; TRBD1 agrees at 8 bases. CDR1 is MNHNY and CDR2 is SVGAGI in the germline V gene (reference sequence). J gave up 8 bases and V 5 bases, and 7 bases lay outside the gene matches. This CDR3 has 13 amino acids. The CDR3, as DNA: TGTGCCAGCAGTCCGAATCGACAGGGGGGCTACACCTTC. It yields the protein CASSPNRQGGYTF.

The table lists this clonotype with a few counts. The CDR3 reads CASSSHQGLNTEAFF. CDR3 coding DNA: TGTGCCAGCAGCTCACACCAGGGACTAAACACTGAAGCTTTCTTT. V usage is TRBV7-9 and J usage is TRBJ1-1; a weak D match, TRBD1 (5 bases). Germline V gene sequence: CDR1 SEHNR, CDR2 FQNEAQ (reference sequence). The CDR3 length is 15 residues. The germline V and J ends were trimmed by 4 bases and 2 bases, with 14 bases remaining between them. Full variable domain (remainder filled in from reference TRBV7-9 and TRBJ1-1): DTGVSQNPRHKITKRGQNVTFRCDPISEHNRLYWYRQTLGQGPEFLTYFQNEAQLEKSRLLSDRFSAERPKGSFSTLEIQRTEQGDSAMYLCASSSHQGLNTEAFFGQGTRLTVV.

This clonotype has ten or more counts. The chain has TRBV7-9 and TRBJ2-2; possibly TRBD1 for D (5 bases). V shed 2 bases and J shed 3 bases, with 13 bases lying between them. CDR3 length: 16 amino acids. Germline V gene lookup returns CDR1 SEHNR and CDR2 FQNEAQ (reference sequence). The CDR3 here is CASSLIPAGYTGELFF. CDR3 nucleotide sequence: TGTGCCAGCAGCTTAATCCCCGCAGGGTACACCGGGGAGCTGTTTTTT.

This clonotype was observed at least ten times. The gene calls are TRBV28 and TRBJ2-5, with 10 positions matching TRBD2. Trimming cost V 5 bases and J 14 bases; bases outside gene matches: 5. The CDR3 contains 11 residues. The germline V gene encodes CDR1 MDHEN and CDR2 SYDVKM. In DNA form, the CDR3 reads TGTGCCAGCAGTCTGACTAGCGGGTCATACTTC. Translation: CASSLTSGSYF.

V and J are TRBV4-1 and TRBJ2-3; TRBD2 is a possible D gene (5 bases). Germline values: CDR1 MGHRA, CDR2 YSYEKL. Trimming cost V 0 bases and J 6 bases, with 10 bases left between them. This CDR3 region has 14 residues. CDR3 nucleotide sequence: TGCGCCAGCAGCCAAGATCCCGGGGTCGATACGCAGTATTTT. It encodes CASSQDPGVDTQYF.

The V call is TRBV3-1, the J call TRBJ2-3; the match to TRBD1 covers 8 bases. There are 16 residues in the CDR3. V lost 4 bases and J lost 5; bases outside the gene matches: 11. Germline CDR1 reads LGHDT; CDR2 reads YNNKEL (reference sequence). CDR3 nucleotide sequence: TGTGCCAGCAGCCGAGATACAGGGGGGCTAGTAGATACGCAGTATTTT. Translation: CASSRDTGGLVDTQYF.

This clonotype was detected ten times or more. The rearrangement uses TRBV7-9 and TRBJ2-3, with D perhaps TRBD1 or TRBD2 (5 bases each). The germline CDR1 and CDR2 sequences are SEHNR and FQNEAQ (reference sequence). Trimming stripped 5 bases from V and 2 bases from J, with 14 bases between. The length of the CDR3 is 15 residues. Here the CDR3 DNA reads TGTGCCAGCAGCCGGGACCTCCACCACACAGATACGCAGTATTTT. Residues: CASSRDLHHTDTQYF.

The V gene is TRBV3-1, the J gene TRBJ2-1, with D maybe TRBD1 (5 bases). V dropped 0 bases and J dropped 7 bases, with 10 bases sitting between them. The CDR3 is 14 amino acids. The germline gives CDR1 LGHDT, CDR2 YNNKEL (reference sequence). Written as DNA, the CDR3 is TGTGCCAGCAGCCAAGATGCCAGGGAAAATGAGCAGTTCTTC. Its translation: CASSQDARENEQFF.

This clonotype has just a few counts. The rearrangement uses TRBV6-5 and TRBJ1-6, with D unresolved. Germline lookup yields CDR1 MNHEY and CDR2 SVGAGI. This CDR3 is 12 amino acids long. With 5 bases removed from V and 10 bases from J, the gap between germline ends came to 9 bases. In nucleotides, the CDR3 is TGTGCCAGCAGTCCTCACGGGTCACCCCTCCACTTT. Encoded protein: CASSPHGSPLHF.

The V and J genes are TRBV19 and TRBJ2-3; weak D call: TRBD2 (5 bases). Trimming took off 5 bases at V and 6 bases at J, with 12 bases between the two ends. The germline gives CDR1 LNHDA, CDR2 SQIVND (reference sequence). The CDR3 runs 13 residues. CDR3 in amino acids: CASSGGSSDTQYF. Here the CDR3 DNA reads TGTGCCAGTAGTGGAGGCTCATCGGATACGCAGTATTTT.

This clonotype has only a few counts. The J gene is TRBJ1-5, the V gene TRBV20-1; TRBD1 matches at 10 bases. V gave up 5 bases and J gave up 3 bases; unmatched junction bases: 7. The CDR3 consists of 15 residues. Germline CDR1 DFQATT, CDR2 SNEGSKA (reference sequence). The CDR3 nucleotides read TGCAGTGCTCGGACAGGGGGACCCATCAATCAGCCCCAGCATTTT. Residues: CSARTGGPINQPQHF.

This clonotype was detected many times. CDR3 amino acids: CASSPTGGYEQYV. CDR3 nucleotide sequence: TGCGCCAGCAGCCCGACAGGGGGCTACGAGCAGTACGTC. J is TRBJ2-7 and V is TRBV18, with 9 bases lining up with TRBD1. Germline V gene sequence: CDR1 KGHSH, CDR2 LQKENI. The CDR3 consists of 13 residues.

This clonotype was counted between two and nine times. The chain carries TRBV6-2 or TRBV6-3 and TRBJ1-1; D might be TRBD1 (5 bases). Trimming stripped 0 bases from V and 5 bases from J, with 13 bases between. The CDR3 covers 15 residues. Germline CDR1 and CDR2: MNHEY and SVGEGT. The CDR3 DNA follows: TGTGCCAGCAGTTACTCGCCGCAGGGTCGGACTGAAGCTTTCTTT. It is translated as CASSYSPQGRTEAFF.

This clonotype showed up just a few times. The chain is built from TRBV7-9 and TRBJ2-5; TRBD1 aligns across 9 bases. CDR1 is SEHNR and CDR2 is FQNEAQ in the germline V gene (reference sequence). Unmatched junction bases numbered 6, after V lost 3 bases and J lost 4 bases. There are 15 residues in the CDR3. The CDR3 region is CASSFPGQGGETQYF. The CDR3 DNA reads as TGTGCCAGCAGCTTTCCGGGACAGGGTGGAGAGACCCAGTACTTC.

This clonotype was detected ten times or more. This sequence joins TRBV29-1 and TRBJ2-1; D call uncertain. Trimming took 0 bases from V and 1 from J, leaving 7 bases between them. This CDR3 is 14 amino acids long. Looked up from germline, CDR1 is SQVTM and CDR2 is ANQGSEA. In DNA form, the CDR3 reads TGCAGCGTTGAAGATCTCGGGTCCTACAATGAGCAGTTCTTC. Encoded protein: CSVEDLGSYNEQFF.

In nucleotides, the CDR3 is TGTGCCACCAGGGGGGGGATCACAGATACGCAGTATTTT. Translating gives CATRGGITDTQYF. V gene TRBV24-1 combines with J gene TRBJ2-3; 7 bases align to TRBD2. CDR1 is KGHDR, CDR2 SFDVKD, per germline. V was clipped by 7 bases and J by 2 bases; unmatched bases: 2. CDR3 length: 13 amino acids.

The chain joins TRBV11-2 to TRBJ2-7; D possibly matches TRBD1 or TRBD2 (5 bases each). Germline assignment: CDR1 SGHAT and CDR2 FQNNGV. Trimming took off 5 bases at V and 5 bases at J, with 22 bases between the two ends. CDR3 length: 16 residues. The CDR3 loop reads CASSRIRGRAIDEQYF. CDR3 nucleotides: TGTGCCAGCAGCCGGATTCGGGGCAGGGCGATAGACGAGCAGTACTTC.

This clonotype has only a few counts. The rearrangement joins TRBV9 to TRBJ2-3; 9 positions match TRBD2. The CDR3 spans 17 residues. Germline V gene data show CDR1 as SGDLS and CDR2 as YYNGEE. Losses at the gene ends were 4 bases for V and 0 bases for J; bases not matched to a gene: 9. CDR3 sequence: CASSPRGAGGSTDTQYF. The CDR3 DNA reads as TGTGCCAGCAGCCCCCGGGGGGCGGGGGGGAGCACAGATACGCAGTATTTT. The complete variable domain, with remaining parts taken from reference TRBV9 and TRBJ2-3, reads DSGVTQTPKHLITATGQRVTLRCSPRSGDLSVYWYQQSLDQGLQFLIQYYNGEERAKGNILERFSAQQFPDLHSELNLSSLELGDSALYFCASSPRGAGGSTDTQYFGPGTRLTVL.

This clonotype was recorded at least ten times. This rearrangement joins TRBV28 to TRBJ2-7; D remains ambiguous. Trimming removed 4 bases from V and 0 bases from J, with 7 bases in between. The CDR3 sequence is 13 residues long. Germline values: CDR1 MDHEN, CDR2 SYDVKM. The CDR3 DNA reads TGTGCCAGCAGTTCGGCGAGCTCCTACGAGCAGTACGTC. Its translation: CASSSASSYEQYV.

There are many counts of this clonotype. The chain recombines TRBV4-2 with TRBJ2-1, with D perhaps matching TRBD1 (6 bases). The CDR3 consists of 14 residues. Germline V gene sequence: CDR1 LGHNA, CDR2 YNFKEQ. Deletions cut 6 bases from V and 9 bases from J, with 18 bases between. The CDR3 nucleotides are TGTGCCAGCAGTCCCGCCGGGCGAGGGGGTGAGCAGTTCTTC. The encoded protein is CASSPAGRGGEQFF.

In this sample, this clonotype turned up many times. The gene calls are TRBV6-5 and TRBJ2-4; D might be TRBD1 (6 bases). V lost 8 bases to trimming and J lost 2 bases, with 10 bases between them. Per the germline V gene, CDR1 is MNHEY and CDR2 is SVGAGI. The CDR3 is 13 amino acids. CDR3 protein: CASGRGSKNIQYF. As DNA, the CDR3 is TGTGCCAGCGGCAGGGGTTCCAAAAACATTCAGTACTTC.

This clonotype was seen only a few times. This chain joins TRBV15 and TRBJ1-2; maybe TRBD1 (5 bases). Per germline, CDR1 LNHNV and CDR2 YYDKDF (reference sequence). The V and J ends lost 9 bases and 3 bases respectively, with 17 bases between them. This CDR3 has 14 residues. Here the CDR3 reads CATRGGRGDYGYTF. CDR3 coding DNA: TGTGCCACTCGGGGGGGACGGGGTGACTATGGCTACACCTTC.

V gene TRBV20-1 combines with J gene TRBJ1-1; 9 nucleotides match TRBD1. CDR3 length: 13 amino acids. Trimming took 4 bases from V and 0 from J; bases not matched to a gene: 0. From germline, CDR1 is DFQATT and CDR2 SNEGSKA (reference sequence). CDR3 loop: CSANRGLNTEAFF. The CDR3 nucleotides read TGCAGTGCTAACAGGGGGCTGAACACTGAAGCTTTCTTT.

The chain links TRBV5-1 to TRBJ1-1; 8 bases align to TRBD1. This CDR3 region has 12 residues. Germline V gives CDR1 SGHRS, CDR2 YFSETQ. The junction had 10 bases not matched to a gene; V was cut back by 5 bases and J by 13 bases. Here the CDR3 reads CASSFRGQGGFF. The CDR3 nucleotides read TGCGCCAGCAGTTTTCGTGGACAGGGAGGTTTCTTT.

The chain links TRBV12-3 or TRBV12-4 to TRBJ1-1; 7 bases match TRBD1. V lost 5 bases, J lost 3 bases, and 27 bases stayed unmatched. CDR3 length equals 21 residues. The CDR3 protein is CASSPLMRPPGQLRMDTEAFF. In nucleotides, the CDR3 is TGTGCCAGCAGTCCTTTAATGAGGCCGCCGGGACAGCTTAGGATGGACACTGAAGCTTTCTTT.

This clonotype was detected many times. The CDR3 sequence is CASSPTGTGVTEAFF. The CDR3 DNA sequence: TGTGCCAGCAGCCCTACCGGGACAGGGGTCACTGAAGCTTTCTTT. The chain carries TRBV5-5 and TRBJ1-1, with 10 bases fitting TRBD1. The CDR3 spans 15 residues. Trimming took 4 bases from V and 4 from J; bases not matched to a gene: 7. CDR1 SGHKS and CDR2 YYEKEE come from the germline V gene (reference sequence). The full variable domain, rest sourced from reference TRBV5-5 and TRBJ1-1, is DAGVTQSPTHLIKTRGQQVTLRCSPISGHKSVSWYQQVLGQGPQFIFQYYEKEERGRGNFPDRFSARQFPNYSSELNVNALLLGDSALYLCASSPTGTGVTEAFFGQGTRLTVV.

This clonotype has ten or more counts. This chain uses TRBV12-3 or TRBV12-4 with TRBJ2-7; maybe TRBD2 (6 bases). Trimming removed 5 bases at V and 5 bases at J, with 19 bases between. The CDR3 length is 15 residues. CDR3 sequence reads: CASSHGTVGGDEQYF. DNA of the CDR3: TGTGCCAGCAGTCATGGGACCGTGGGGGGAGACGAGCAGTACTTC.